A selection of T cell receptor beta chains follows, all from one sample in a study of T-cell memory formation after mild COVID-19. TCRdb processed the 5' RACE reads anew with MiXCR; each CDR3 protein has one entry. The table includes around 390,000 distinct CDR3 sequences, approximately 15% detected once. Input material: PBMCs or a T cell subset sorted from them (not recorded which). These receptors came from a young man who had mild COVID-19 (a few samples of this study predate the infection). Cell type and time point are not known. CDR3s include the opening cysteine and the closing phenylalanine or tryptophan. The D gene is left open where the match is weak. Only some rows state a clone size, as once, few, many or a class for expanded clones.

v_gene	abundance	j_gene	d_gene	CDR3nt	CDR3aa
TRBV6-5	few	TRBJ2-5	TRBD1	TGTGCCAGCAGTTACGGGGGACAGGGTATGGAGACCCAGTACTTC	CASSYGGQGMETQYF
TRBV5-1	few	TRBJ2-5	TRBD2	TGCGCCAGCAGCTTAACTGGACCTAGCGGAGAGACCCAGTACTTC	CASSLTGPSGETQYF
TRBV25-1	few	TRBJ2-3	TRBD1	TGTGCCAGCACCCGCCGGGACAGAAGCACAGATACGCAGTATTTT	CASTRRDRSTDTQYF
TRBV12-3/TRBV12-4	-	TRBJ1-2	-	TGTGCCAGCAGTGACATCGGGTATGGCTACACCTTC	CASSDIGYGYTF
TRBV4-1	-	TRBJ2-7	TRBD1	TGCGCCAGCAGGGCGGGACAGGGGAGTTCCTACGAGCAGTACTTC	CASRAGQGSSYEQYF
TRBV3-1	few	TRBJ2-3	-	TGTGCCAGCAGCCAAGGATATGTAGGCCTCCCAGATACGCAGTATTTT	CASSQGYVGLPDTQYF
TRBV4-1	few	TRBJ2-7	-	TGCGCCAGCAGCCAAGATTGGCGCAACTACGAGCAGTACTTC	CASSQDWRNYEQYF
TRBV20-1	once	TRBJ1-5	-	TGCAGTGCTAACAGGGAAGCCGGTCAGCCCCAGCATTTT	CSANREAGQPQHF
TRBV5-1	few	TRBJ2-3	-	TGCGCCAGCAGCTCTGGAGTGAGATCCCACACAGATACGCAGTATTTT	CASSSGVRSHTDTQYF
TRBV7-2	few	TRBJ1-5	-	TGTGCCAGCAGCCGACAGAGCAATCAGCCCCAGCATTTT	CASSRQSNQPQHF
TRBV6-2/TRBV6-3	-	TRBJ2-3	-	TGTGCCAGCATGACCCCTCGGACAGATACGCAGTATTTT	CASMTPRTDTQYF
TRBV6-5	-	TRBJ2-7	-	TGTGCCAGCAGTTACTCCCAGGGAGGCTACGAGCAGTACTTC	CASSYSQGGYEQYF
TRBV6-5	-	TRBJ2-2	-	TGTGCCAGCAGTCATTCGAGTACCGGGGAGCTGTTTTTT	CASSHSSTGELFF
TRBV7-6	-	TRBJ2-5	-	TGTGCCAGCAGCTTAGCGTCAAGATTCCGCGAGACCCAGTACTTC	CASSLASRFRETQYF
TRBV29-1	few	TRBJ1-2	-	TGCAGCGTTGAAGATCGGGGCGTTACTATGTCGGGCTACACCTTC	CSVEDRGVTMSGYTF
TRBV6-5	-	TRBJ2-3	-	TGTGCCAGCAGTTACTGGGCTTTCAATACAGATACGCAGTATTTT	CASSYWAFNTDTQYF
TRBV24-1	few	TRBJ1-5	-	TGTGCCACCAGTGATTTGCGGTCCGGTCGGCCCCAGCATTTT	CATSDLRSGRPQHF
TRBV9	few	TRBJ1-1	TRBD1	TGTGCCAGCAGCGGGGATTTGACAGGGGGCAGAACTGAAGCTTTCTTT	CASSGDLTGGRTEAFF
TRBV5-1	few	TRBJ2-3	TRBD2	TGCGCCAGCAGCTCATCCGGGACTAGCGGGGGGTCCGATACGCAGTATTTT	CASSSSGTSGGSDTQYF
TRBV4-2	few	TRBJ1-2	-	TGTGCCAGCAGCCAAGAAAGCAGGGACTATGGCTACACCTTC	CASSQESRDYGYTF
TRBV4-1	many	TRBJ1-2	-	TGCGCCAGCAGCCAAGTCATTCCGGGGGACGGTGGCTACACCTTC	CASSQVIPGDGGYTF
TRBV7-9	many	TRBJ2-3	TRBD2	TGTGCCAGCAGCCCTCTTAGGAGGTTAGCGGGGAGCACAGATACGCAGTATTTT	CASSPLRRLAGSTDTQYF
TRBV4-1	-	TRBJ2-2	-	TGCGCCAGCAGCCAAGGTGCCTACCCTGCCGGGGAGCTGTTTTTT	CASSQGAYPAGELFF
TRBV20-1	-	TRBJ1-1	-	TGCAGTGCTCGGGGCTTGAACACTGAAGCTTTCTTT	CSARGLNTEAFF
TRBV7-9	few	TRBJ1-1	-	TGTGCCAGCAGCACCATGACAGGCACTGAAGCTTTCTTT	CASSTMTGTEAFF
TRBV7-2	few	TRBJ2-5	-	TGTGCCAGCAGCTTTTTCCAAGAGACCCAGTACTTC	CASSFFQETQYF
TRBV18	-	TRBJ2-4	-	TGTGCCAGCTCACCGTTTTTCGGAGACGATCTGAAAAACATTCAGTACTTC	CASSPFFGDDLKNIQYF
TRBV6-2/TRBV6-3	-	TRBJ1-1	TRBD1	TGTGCCAGCAGTTTCCCGGGGACAGCCCGAGGCACTGAAGCTTTCTTT	CASSFPGTARGTEAFF
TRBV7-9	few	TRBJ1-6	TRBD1	TGTGCCAGCAGCACCGGGACAGGGTTGTCACCCCTCCACTTT	CASSTGTGLSPLHF
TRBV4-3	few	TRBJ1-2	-	TGCGCCAGCAGCCTGACGAATGGGGACGGCTACACCTTC	CASSLTNGDGYTF
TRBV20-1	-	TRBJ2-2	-	TGCAGTGCTAGAGAGCTTACCAGGGTATCAACCGGGGAGCTGTTTTTT	CSARELTRVSTGELFF
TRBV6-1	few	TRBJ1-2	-	TGTGCCAGCAGTGATGGCCCGGGACGCATGCTAATGGGTAACTATGGCTACACCTTC	CASSDGPGRMLMGNYGYTF
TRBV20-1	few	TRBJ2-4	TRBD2	TGCAGTGCTAGAGAGAGGACTAGCGGGGTGGGCATTCAGTACTTC	CSARERTSGVGIQYF
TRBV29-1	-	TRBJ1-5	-	TGCAGCGTTCAGCCCCAGGGGAATCAGCCCCAGCATTTT	CSVQPQGNQPQHF
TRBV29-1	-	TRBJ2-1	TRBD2	TGCAGCGTCAAGGGTAGCGGGGGGGCCTTAATCTACAATGAGCAGTTCTTC	CSVKGSGGALIYNEQFF
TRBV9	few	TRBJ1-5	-	TGTGCCAGCAGCGTAGGGTCTGGTCCGCTGCCCCAGCATTTT	CASSVGSGPLPQHF
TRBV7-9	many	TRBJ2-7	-	TGTGCCAGCAGCTCCCAAGGGGGGGTCGAGCAGTACTTC	CASSSQGGVEQYF
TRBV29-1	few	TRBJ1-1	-	TGCAGCGTCTCCGCATATAAGAACACTGAAGCTTTCTTT	CSVSAYKNTEAFF
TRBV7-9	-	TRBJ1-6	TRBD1	TGTGCCAGCAGCGCTAAGCAGGGGGCCTCCTATAATTCACCCCTCCACTTT	CASSAKQGASYNSPLHF
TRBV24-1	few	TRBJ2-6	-	TGTGCCACCAGCTCCCGTTTTTTCTCTGGGGCCAACGTCCTGACTTTC	CATSSRFFSGANVLTF
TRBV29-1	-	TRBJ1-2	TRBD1	TGCAGCGTGGGGGGACAGGGTGTACTCTACACCTTC	CSVGGQGVLYTF